A selection of T cell receptor beta chains follows, all from one sample in a study of shared clonotypes between healthy human individuals. The assay was immunoSEQ multiplex PCR, and TCRdb's table has in-frame clones only and misses some. This table has about 2.4 million clones, 85% to 95% appearing once. The source material was naive CD4+ T cells sorted from blood. Receptors were obtained from a man between 18 and 35 years old in good health. Both conserved end residues are trimmed from each CDR3. D genes are given only for firm matches. Expanded clones are given a class, and other clones once, few, many or no size at all.

CDR3aa	v_gene	len	abundance	d_gene	j_gene
ASSSTGFLSPLH	TRBV18	12	.	TRBD1	TRBJ1-6
AWTPGSYGYT	TRBV30	10	once	.	TRBJ1-2
ASWQGESYEQY	TRBV5-1	11	.	TRBD1	TRBJ2-7
ASSNLVVTEAF	TRBV5-6	11	.	.	TRBJ1-1
ATSRDRTSGGELF	TRBV15	13	.	TRBD2	TRBJ2-2
ASSTGRGLNEKLF	TRBV6-5	13	once	.	TRBJ1-4
ASRRTGITIDSPLH	TRBV5-4	14	once	TRBD1	TRBJ1-6
ASSLGRIHEKLF	TRBV28	12	.	.	TRBJ1-4
ASSRDSWSEQY	TRBV5-1	11	once	.	TRBJ2-7
ASSVSPADSEAF	TRBV9	12	few	.	TRBJ1-1
AWNRGPNTGELF	TRBV30	12	.	.	TRBJ2-2
ASSQEKGDAKLAKNIQY	TRBV4-3	17	.	.	TRBJ2-4
ASSSGLAGVAIDTQY	TRBV5-1	15	.	TRBD2	TRBJ2-3
ASRPPGQETQY	TRBV6-6	11	.	.	TRBJ2-5
ASSYGRETSNQPQH	TRBV6-6	14	.	.	TRBJ1-5
ASSESGTGTVYEQY	TRBV25-1	14	.	TRBD1	TRBJ2-7
ASSVGTGIYEQY	TRBV9	12	.	TRBD1	TRBJ2-7
ASSLVGSVANEQF	TRBV5-4	13	.	.	TRBJ2-1
ASSLDRGAAANEQF	TRBV5-1	14	once	.	TRBJ2-1
ASSQRNEQY	TRBV19	9	.	.	TRBJ2-7
ASIETGQGPDTQY	TRBV19	13	.	.	TRBJ2-3
ASSYNSDEQY	TRBV2	10	once	.	TRBJ2-7
ASSISNQPQH	TRBV19	10	.	.	TRBJ1-5
ASSSQDVNTEAF	TRBV5-1	12	.	.	TRBJ1-1
ASRRGEASYNSPLH	TRBV27	14	once	.	TRBJ1-6
AWSGTRISSYNEQF	TRBV30	14	.	TRBD2	TRBJ2-1
ASSNRDSQNEQF	TRBV6-5	12	.	TRBD1	TRBJ2-1
ASSPGRGTY	TRBV6-5	9	.	.	TRBJ2-5